This T cell receptor beta chain emerged from a study of blood T cell repertoires in COVID-19. The overall study: T cells, B-cell-depleted T cells, or PBMCs provided the cDNA or gDNA that served as material.

Participants, roughly 18 to 89 years old, spanned 25 or so US areas. Original data processing: Reference gene primer amplification yielded estimated nucleated cell counts. Clones were read by immunoSEQ multiplex PCR, and TCRdb kept only the in-frame ones, dropping some. V, J and clone size are those of that table, while D and trimming were read from the DNA. Of a few hundred thousand clones listed, about nine tenths are singletons. The germline V gene has CDR1 MDHEN and CDR2 SYDVKM. The CDR3 length is 14 residues. With 5 bases clipped from V and 5 bases from J, the junction kept 4 bases outside the gene matches.

This sequence originates from a man younger than 35 who had recovered from COVID-19. The material sequenced was PBMCs or T cells enriched from blood (not recorded which). The rearrangement joins TRBV28 to TRBJ1-5; 9 bases are shared with TRBD1. The CDR3 here is CASSAGTGYQPQHF. In DNA, the CDR3 is TGTGCCAGCAGTGCCGGGACAGGGTATCAGCCCCAGCATTTT.